This TCR beta chain was identified in a study of response to subunit inactivated influenza vaccine. In TCRdb, the RT-PCR reads were re-called with MiXCR into one record per CDR3 protein. The sample shows about 500,000 distinct CDR3 sequences, about 17% of them seen only once. Looked up from germline, CDR1 is LNHDA and CDR2 is SQIVND (reference sequence). With 5 bases removed from V and 5 bases from J, the gap between germline ends came to 28 bases. The CDR3 totals 19 residues. Specimen: CD4+ T cells sorted from PBMCs, collected about 24 months after vaccination. This receptor was identified in a man between 50 and 69 years old who received an inactivated influenza vaccine. This chain joins TRBV19 and TRBJ2-1, with D tentatively TRBD2 (5 bases). The CDR3 DNA is TGTGCCAGTAGTCGGATCTTGTCGCGGGCAACGTACCCTAACAATGAGCAGTTCTTC. It is translated as CASSRILSRATYPNNEQFF.